Below, 14 T cell receptor beta chains from the same sample are listed, as sequenced in a study of long-term antiretroviral therapy in people with HIV. It was version v3.0 of the immunoSEQ assay that was run at survey level. Sequencing was performed with immunoSEQ multiplex PCR; in TCRdb, only in-frame clones are kept and a portion is missing. The table lists about 20,000 clones, 90% of them singletons. This sample comprised unsorted PBMCs, obtained approximately 4.4 years before starting antiretroviral therapy. The receptors shown here come from a young woman with HIV.

The rearrangement uses TRBV21-1 and TRBJ1-2; TRBD1, the table's D call, lacks a check against the DNA. TRBV21-1 corresponds to a pseudogene. CDR3 length: 15 residues. The CDR3 sequence is CASSKGQGQTYGYTF. DNA for the CDR3: TGTGCCAGCAGCAAAGGGCAGGGACAAACCTATGGCTACACCTTC.

V usage is TRBV7-2 and J usage is TRBJ2-7, with 7 nucleotides matching TRBD2. The CDR3 is 14 amino acids. J gave up 7 bases and V 2 bases, and 8 bases lay outside the gene matches. The germline gives CDR1 SGHTA, CDR2 FQGNSA. The CDR3 loop reads CASSLSYSGGEQYF. The CDR3 DNA sequence: TGTGCCAGCAGCTTAAGTTATTCCGGGGGGGAGCAGTACTTC.

This clone has only one observation. The chain couples TRBV7-6 to TRBJ2-1; D is perhaps TRBD1 (6 bases). Germline V gene data show CDR1 as SGHVS and CDR2 as FNYEAQ. The CDR3 runs to 13 residues. The ends were cut back, 5 bases at V and 6 bases at J, with 11 bases in the middle. The chain's CDR3 is CASSGTGTNEQFF. The CDR3 region has the DNA TGTGCCAGCAGCGGCACAGGGACCAATGAGCAGTTCTTC.

The CDR3 coding sequence is TGTGCCATCGGGGTTAGCACAGATACGCAGTATTTT. This sequence encodes CAIGVSTDTQYF. V is TRBV10-3 and J is TRBJ2-3; D is unresolved. The CDR3 extends over 12 amino acids. CDR1 and CDR2 (germline): ENHRY, SYGVKD. V lost 8 bases, J lost 0 bases, and 6 bases lay in between.

This chain links TRBV18 with TRBJ2-7; no definite D call. Germline V gene lookup returns CDR1 KGHSH and CDR2 LQKENI. CDR3 size: 15 residues. The V and J ends lost 0 bases and 6 bases respectively, with 15 bases between them. The CDR3 DNA reads TGTGCCAGCTCACCACCCTTGGGGTCGGGTCGCGAGCAGTACTTC. Amino acid sequence: CASSPPLGSGREQYF.

CDR3 in amino acids: CASKRGAYGYTF. The CDR3 DNA reads TGTGCCAGCAAGAGAGGGGCCTATGGCTACACCTTC. The chain uses TRBV2 and TRBJ1-2, with a possible D match to TRBD1 (5 bases). The ends were cut back, 7 bases at V and 4 bases at J, with 10 bases in the middle. This CDR3 is built from 12 residues. CDR1 is SNHLY and CDR2 is FYNNEI in the germline V gene.

V is TRBV5-4 and J is TRBJ2-7, with D possibly being TRBD1 or TRBD2 (6 bases each). The CDR3 has 17 amino acids. Germline CDR1 reads SGHNT; CDR2 reads YYREEE (reference sequence). Trimming shortened V by 7 bases and J by 0 bases, and 23 bases separated the two germline ends. This CDR3 reads CASVGGHPKVPSYEQYF. In nucleotides, the CDR3 is TGTGCCAGCGTAGGGGGGCATCCTAAAGTACCCTCCTACGAGCAGTACTTC.

The chain combines TRBV7-9 with TRBJ2-4; 8 positions agree with TRBD2. Germline CDR1 SEHNR, CDR2 FQNEAQ (reference sequence). V lost 2 bases and J lost 0; bases outside the gene matches: 6. The length of the CDR3 is 17 residues. Here the CDR3 DNA reads TGTGCCAGCAGCTTACAGGCCGGGAGGGTAGCCAAAAACATTCAGTACTTC. As protein: CASSLQAGRVAKNIQYF.

This clone was seen once. This chain connects TRBV4-3 to TRBJ1-3; unclear D gene. Trimming took off 0 bases at V and 7 bases at J, with 13 bases between the two ends. Germline CDR1 LGHNA, CDR2 YSLEER. The CDR3 is 15 amino acids. The CDR3 loop is CASSQDNNRGNTIYF. The CDR3 nucleotides read TGCGCCAGCAGCCAAGATAACAACCGAGGGAACACCATATATTTT.

J is TRBJ1-1 and V is TRBV19; possibly TRBD1 for D (5 bases). Deletions cut 9 bases from V and 11 bases from J, with 25 bases between. The germline V gene encodes CDR1 LNHDA and CDR2 SQIVND (reference sequence). This CDR3 has 14 amino acids. The CDR3 nucleotides read TGTGCCAGCCAATACCCCAACCCGGCAGGGAGGGCTTTCTTT. Residues: CASQYPNPAGRAFF. The full variable domain, in which reference TRBV19 and TRBJ1-1 provide the parts outside the CDR3, is DGGITQSPKYLFRKEGQNVTLSCEQNLNHDAMYWYRQDPGQGLRLIYYSQIVNDFQKGDIAEGYSVSREKKESFPLTVTSAQKNPTAFYLCASQYPNPAGRAFFGQGTRLTVV.

The genes are TRBV18 and TRBJ2-5; a weak D match, TRBD1 (5 bases). Germline V gives CDR1 KGHSH, CDR2 LQKENI. The V end lost 2 bases, the J end lost 0 bases, and 22 bases lay between the germline ends. CDR3 size: 19 residues. The CDR3 bases are TGTGCCAGCTCACCAATTCGGTTTACGGACACCGCGTACCAAGAGACCCAGTACTTC. It specifies CASSPIRFTDTAYQETQYF.

The chain has TRBV11-2 and TRBJ1-1, with D unclear. The V end lost 5 bases, the J end lost 3 bases, and 7 bases lay between the germline ends. Germline loops: CDR1 SGHAT, CDR2 FQNNGV. This CDR3 region has 12 residues. The CDR3: CASSPGDTEAFF. CDR3 nucleotide sequence: TGTGCCAGCAGCCCCGGAGACACTGAAGCTTTCTTT. Full variable domain (rest looked up from reference TRBV11-2 and TRBJ1-1): EAGVAQSPRYKIIEKRQSVAFWCNPISGHATLYWYQQILGQGPKLLIQFQNNGVVDDSQLPKDRFSAERLKGVDSTLKIQPAKLEDSAVYLCASSPGDTEAFFGQGTRLTVV.

J is TRBJ1-6 and V is TRBV6-1, with D maybe TRBD1 (5 bases). Germline-derived CDR1 and CDR2 are MNHNS and SASEGT. The CDR3 covers 17 residues. Trimming took off 2 bases at V and 5 bases at J, with 16 bases between the two ends. The CDR3 nucleotides are TGTGCCAGCAGTGAACGGTTAGGGGTGGTCGATAATTCACCCCTCCACTTT. It yields the protein CASSERLGVVDNSPLHF.

The genes are TRBV7-2 and TRBJ1-3; D is perhaps TRBD1 (6 bases). V was clipped by 3 bases and J by 4 bases, with 7 bases between them. The length of the CDR3 is 13 residues. Per the germline V gene, CDR1 is SGHTA and CDR2 is FQGNSA. This CDR3 reads CASSFDRGNTIYF. CDR3 sequence (DNA): TGTGCCAGCAGCTTTGACAGGGGAAACACCATATATTTT.